These T cell receptor beta chains were read from a single sample in a study of vaccination and CD4 T cells after COVID-19. These receptors' antigens are unknown. TCRdb reprocessed the PCR reads via MiXCR and lists one record per CDR3 protein. This table holds under 15,000 distinct CDR3 sequences, around 70% found once. Sequenced input: CD4+ T cells from blood, cultured in vitro. The receptors come from a human donor who had recovered from COVID-19. Each CDR3 is given with its conserved first and last residue. D genes are given only for firm matches. Clone sizes are given selectively: once, few, many, or a class where the clone is expanded.

TRBD1	few	TRBJ1-4	TRBV7-9	CASTRQGGNEKLFF	TGTGCCAGCACCCGGCAGGGGGGTAATGAAAAACTGTTTTTT
TRBD1	NA	TRBJ2-5	TRBV2	CASSGQGVSETQYF	TGTGCCAGCTCTGGACAGGGGGTTAGCGAGACCCAGTACTTC
TRBD1	NA	TRBJ1-2	TRBV19	CASSTTGVQYGYTF	TGTGCCAGTAGTACCACAGGGGTCCAGTATGGCTACACCTTC
TRBD1	NA	TRBJ2-3	TRBV24-1	CATSDPRTGGHTDTQYF	TGTGCCACCAGTGATCCACGGACAGGGGGCCACACAGATACGCAGTATTTT
NA	once	TRBJ2-1	TRBV11-3	CASSLETSYEQFF	TGTGCCAGCAGCTTAGAGACAAGCTATGAGCAGTTCTTC
NA	NA	TRBJ2-1	TRBV7-9	CASSLVVQKEQFF	TGTGCCAGCAGCTTAGTGGTTCAGAAAGAGCAGTTCTTC
NA	NA	TRBJ1-5	TRBV7-2	CASSSRDKTMGKPQHF	TGTGCCAGCAGCTCCCGGGACAAAACTATGGGGAAGCCCCAGCATTTT
NA	NA	TRBJ2-2	TRBV6-5	CASSYNTGELFF	TGTGCCAGCAGTTATAACACCGGGGAGCTGTTTTTT
NA	few	TRBJ1-5	TRBV27	CASTGFGNRVYSNQPQHF	TGTGCCAGCACTGGCTTTGGGAACAGAGTCTATAGCAATCAGCCCCAGCATTTT
TRBD1	NA	TRBJ1-1	TRBV11-3	CASSLVARQGPHSEAFF	TGTGCCAGCAGCTTAGTGGCCAGACAGGGACCTCACTCTGAAGCTTTCTTT
TRBD1	NA	TRBJ2-2	TRBV20-1	CSALKPTGYRTGELFF	TGCAGTGCCTTAAAACCGACAGGGTACAGGACCGGGGAGCTGTTTTTT
TRBD1	NA	TRBJ2-3	TRBV5-4	CASSLLPGTGGGVDTQYF	TGTGCCAGCAGTCTTCTTCCAGGGACAGGGGGCGGGGTAGATACGCAGTATTTT
NA	NA	TRBJ2-1	TRBV6-5	CASSYVGDEQFF	TGTGCCAGCAGTTACGTAGGTGATGAGCAGTTCTTC
NA	once	TRBJ1-2	TRBV30	CAWRGGAENNYGYTF	TGTGCCTGGAGGGGAGGGGCAGAAAATAACTATGGCTACACCTTC
NA	NA	TRBJ1-1	TRBV20-1	CSAPRALVDTEAFF	TGCAGTGCGCCCAGGGCATTGGTGGACACTGAAGCTTTCTTT
NA	NA	TRBJ1-1	TRBV6-1	CASNDQGNRGAEAFF	TGTGCCAGCAATGATCAGGGCAATCGTGGAGCTGAAGCTTTCTTT
TRBD1	once	TRBJ1-4	TRBV7-2	CASSSQGGLREKLFF	TGTGCCAGCAGCTCACAAGGGGGCCTCCGTGAAAAACTGTTTTTT
NA	NA	TRBJ1-1	TRBV7-9	CASSRLGTEAFF	TGTGCCAGCAGCCGGCTTGGCACTGAAGCTTTCTTT
NA	once	TRBJ1-1	TRBV7-9	CASRTMNTEAFF	TGTGCCAGCAGGACCATGAACACTGAAGCTTTCTTT
NA	NA	TRBJ1-2	TRBV20-1	CSARDRGYGYTF	TGCAGTGCTAGAGACAGGGGCTATGGCTACACCTTC
NA	NA	TRBJ1-1	TRBV20-1	CSARDWGGARMNTEAFF	TGCAGTGCTAGAGATTGGGGGGGTGCTAGGATGAACACTGAAGCTTTCTTT
NA	NA	TRBJ2-3	TRBV7-2	CASSLGGTDTDTQYF	TGTGCCAGCAGCTTAGGGGGTACAGACACAGATACGCAGTATTTT
NA	NA	TRBJ2-7	TRBV12-3/TRBV12-4	CASRGRISDEQYF	TGTGCCAGCAGGGGGAGGATTTCTGACGAGCAGTACTTC
TRBD1	NA	TRBJ2-2	TRBV24-1	CATRGDRVAGELFF	TGTGCCACCAGGGGGGACAGGGTGGCCGGGGAGCTGTTTTTT
TRBD2	NA	TRBJ2-3	TRBV20-1	CSARGLAARTQYF	TGCAGTGCTAGAGGACTAGCGGCTCGGACGCAGTATTTT
TRBD1	NA	TRBJ1-1	TRBV19	CASRDREVAEAFF	TGTGCCAGTAGAGACAGGGAAGTCGCTGAAGCTTTCTTT
TRBD1	once	TRBJ1-6	TRBV6-2/TRBV6-3	CASSLRTGANSPLHF	TGTGCCAGCAGCCTACGGACAGGGGCAAATTCACCCCTCCACTTT
TRBD1	NA	TRBJ1-2	TRBV28	CASRPTGTHGYTF	TGTGCCAGCAGACCGACAGGGACCCATGGCTACACCTTC
NA	NA	TRBJ1-2	TRBV27	CASSLWGNYGYTF	TGTGCCAGCAGTTTATGGGGAAACTATGGCTACACCTTC
TRBD2	NA	TRBJ2-5	TRBV7-8	CASSHRLAGLWETQYF	TGTGCCAGCAGCCATCGCTTAGCGGGACTATGGGAGACCCAGTACTTC
NA	NA	TRBJ1-5	TRBV6-1	CASSRPQSPQHF	TGTGCCAGCAGTCGACCTCAATCACCCCAGCATTTT
TRBD1	NA	TRBJ2-3	TRBV28	CASRGQGVDTQYF	TGTGCCAGCAGAGGACAGGGTGTGGATACGCAGTATTTT
NA	NA	TRBJ1-5	TRBV20-1	CSASTPGRVNQPQHF	TGCAGTGCTAGCACCCCGGGGAGGGTCAATCAGCCCCAGCATTTT
NA	NA	TRBJ1-2	TRBV30	CAWRRRNYGYTF	TGTGCCTGGAGGAGGAGGAACTATGGCTACACCTTC
NA	few	TRBJ1-1	TRBV6-2/TRBV6-3	CASSYPDLNTEAFF	TGTGCCAGCAGTTACCCGGACCTGAACACTGAAGCTTTCTTT
NA	NA	TRBJ2-5	TRBV25-1	CASSDNLGQGGETQYF	TGTGCCAGCAGTGATAACTTGGGGCAGGGAGGAGAGACCCAGTACTTC
NA	NA	TRBJ1-2	TRBV7-2	CASSPIGQLYGYTF	TGTGCCAGCAGCCCAATCGGACAGTTATATGGCTACACCTTC
NA	NA	TRBJ2-1	TRBV7-2	CASSVVGRGSYNEQFF	TGTGCCAGCAGCGTGGTCGGACGCGGCTCCTACAATGAGCAGTTCTTC
NA	NA	TRBJ1-5	TRBV6-4	CASSDSHQPQHF	TGTGCCAGCAGTGACTCCCATCAGCCCCAGCATTTT
TRBD2	NA	TRBJ2-3	TRBV11-3	CASSPRTGLRGDTQYF	TGTGCCAGCAGCCCGAGAACGGGACTAAGGGGTGATACGCAGTATTTT
NA	NA	TRBJ1-4	TRBV20-1	CSASNGNNEKLFF	TGCAGTGCTAGTAACGGTAATAATGAAAAACTGTTTTTT